This T cell receptor beta chain was obtained from a study of T cells in AML relapse after transplant (dated by TCRdb to between 2018 and 2020). Study-wide context: The remission controls were clinically matched patients who stayed in long-term complete remission and had more than 3 years of follow-up. Remission samples were bone marrow collected about 1 year after HSCT from patients who maintained complete remission. In a retrospective study, inhibitory receptor expression and TCR repertoires of bone marrow T cells were examined in patients who had received allogeneic HSCT for myeloid malignancy.

Study-wide findings and limitations: The TCR repertoire comparisons were based on very few samples, with only three individuals in each group for unsorted bone marrow.

This clonotype was recorded a few times. The clone's antigen remains unknown. Base qualities are not recorded, but no much larger clone differs from it by a single base. The library was obtained by PCR. A modified RACE PCR protocol, rather than multiplex PCR, was used to amplify TCR alpha and beta chains from RNA. An Illumina MiSeq was used to sequence the libraries, and raw reads were demultiplexed using sample-specific barcode combinations. In the paper's pipeline: TCR clonotypes were identified from the sequencing reads using MiXCR software. The public reads were run again by TCRdb, first through fastp at Q25 and then through MiXCR, and only productive beta chains were kept. Entries are consolidated by CDR3 protein sequence, retaining the most common genes and DNA. In this record, the V and J calls reflect TCRdb's handling and not the investigators' own analysis. Here the sample has approximately 3,600 distinct CDR3 sequences; about 10% occur a single time. The ten most abundant clones make up about 30% of the sample.

Ends trimmed: V by 2 bases, J by 8 bases; bases unmatched to a gene: 8. In the germline V gene, CDR1 corresponds to SGHTA and CDR2 to FQGNSA. The cysteine opens and the phenylalanine closes a CDR3 of 16 amino acids. Only the CDR3 part of the read is kept: 48 bases, read in frame from the first base. The V and J segments used are TRBV7-2 and TRBJ1-4; 10 central bases correspond to TRBD1. The clonotype was recovered from a human donor who had a stem cell transplant for acute myeloid leukemia. After a transplant, the donor of the graft may account for some T cells. Source: bone marrow, either the whole sample or a sorted T cell fraction (not recorded which), taken in complete remission. The nucleotide sequence reads TGTGCCAGCAGCTTATCCGGGACAGGGGTTTTGGAAAAACTGTTTTTT. It specifies CASSLSGTGVLEKLFF.